One sample yielded the 23 T cell receptor beta chains listed below, sequenced in a study of response to subunit inactivated influenza vaccine. TCRdb ran MiXCR on the RT-PCR reads and lists one entry per CDR3 protein. The sample includes about 500,000 distinct CDR3 sequences, under 8.5% seen only once; the top ten take around 12%. The sequencing used PBMCs from blood, collected about 23 months after vaccination. The receptors were sampled from a man between 50 and 70 years old who received an inactivated influenza vaccine.

The chain carries TRBV12-3 or TRBV12-4 and TRBJ1-3; D unresolved. The CDR3 is made up of 14 amino acids. Trimming stripped 2 bases from V and 3 bases from J, with 8 bases between. For the CDR3, the DNA is TGTGCCAGCAGTTTAACGCGGGGTGGAAACACCATATATTTT. This sequence encodes CASSLTRGGNTIYF.

The V call is TRBV6-5, the J call TRBJ1-6; D call uncertain. Germline CDR1 is MNHEY and CDR2 is SVGAGI. The CDR3 is made up of 14 amino acids. Trimming cost V 2 bases and J 8 bases, with 10 bases left between them. CDR3 sequence: CASSYDKLYSPLHF. The CDR3 DNA sequence: TGTGCCAGCAGTTACGACAAGTTGTATTCACCCCTCCACTTT.

V usage is TRBV29-1 and J usage is TRBJ2-1, with D possibly matching TRBD2 (7 bases). This CDR3 has 14 amino acids. V lost 4 bases and J 7 bases, leaving 17 bases between the germline ends. Germline values: CDR1 SQVTM, CDR2 ANQGSEA. CDR3 sequence reads: CSVGGLGGGNEQFF. As DNA, the CDR3 is TGCAGCGTTGGGGGTCTAGGGGGAGGGAATGAGCAGTTCTTC.

The chain has TRBV20-1 and TRBJ2-1; TRBD1 agrees at 8 bases. The CDR3 contains 13 residues. V gave up 4 bases and J gave up 4 bases; unmatched junction bases: 3. Looked up from germline, CDR1 is DFQATT and CDR2 is SNEGSKA (reference sequence). CDR3 amino acids: CSATGGSYNEQFF. The CDR3 DNA follows: TGCAGTGCTACAGGGGGCAGTTACAATGAGCAGTTCTTC.

The rearrangement joins TRBV27 to TRBJ1-1; 11 positions match TRBD1. Germline values: CDR1 MNHEY, CDR2 SMNVEV (reference sequence). There are 16 residues in the CDR3. V was clipped by 10 bases and J by 4 bases; unmatched bases: 14. CDR3 residues: CATRTLSGQGVTEAFF. Written as DNA, the CDR3 is TGTGCCACTCGTACGTTATCGGGACAGGGGGTCACTGAAGCTTTCTTT.

The sample holds many counts of this clonotype. This chain joins TRBV5-1 and TRBJ2-2; the D is unclear. The CDR3 is made up of 15 amino acids. The V gene's germline CDR1 is SGHRS and CDR2 YFSETQ. Trimming pared 0 bases from V and 6 bases from J, leaving 12 bases between. CDR3 sequence: CASSLVSQTAGELFF. DNA for the CDR3: TGCGCCAGCAGCTTGGTATCCCAGACGGCCGGGGAGCTGTTTTTT.

The chain has TRBV5-1 and TRBJ1-5, with D tentatively TRBD1 (5 bases). The CDR3 spans 15 residues. Trimming took 0 bases from V and 7 from J, leaving 14 bases between them. Germline values: CDR1 SGHRS, CDR2 YFSETQ. This CDR3 is CASSLDGQSHQPQHF. The CDR3 DNA follows: TGCGCCAGCAGCTTGGATGGACAATCCCACCAGCCCCAGCATTTT.

The chain couples TRBV12-3 or TRBV12-4 to TRBJ1-6; a possible D gene is TRBD1 (6 bases). V dropped 5 bases and J dropped 14 bases, with 25 bases sitting between them. CDR3 size: 16 residues. The CDR3 spells CASSRSGGEPQGALHF. The CDR3 DNA is TGTGCCAGCAGTCGCTCCGGGGGCGAACCCCAAGGGGCCCTCCACTTT.

This clonotype was picked up a small number of times. The CDR3 DNA follows: TGTGCCAGTAAAGGAAGCCGGAACCTTGACACTGAAGCTTTCTTT. Translation: CASKGSRNLDTEAFF. The J gene is TRBJ1-1, the V gene TRBV19; D gene unclear. Germline lookup yields CDR1 LNHDA and CDR2 SQIVND (reference sequence). Trimming left V 7 bases short and J 3 bases short, with 18 bases between. This CDR3 is 15 amino acids long.

This clonotype was picked up many times. The chain employs TRBV6-2 or TRBV6-3 and TRBJ2-7, with D maybe TRBD2 (6 bases). Trimming removed 1 base at V and 2 bases at J, with 9 bases between. Germline assignment: CDR1 MNHEY and CDR2 SVGEGT. The CDR3 spans 14 residues. CDR3 nucleotide sequence: TGTGCCAGCAGTTACTTTAGCGGCACCTACGAGCAGTACTTC. Translation gives CASSYFSGTYEQYF.

This clonotype was picked up many times. The chain combines TRBV5-1 with TRBJ2-1; D remains unclear. The V end lost 0 bases, the J end lost 1 base, and 8 bases lay between the germline ends. Germline lookup yields CDR1 SGHRS and CDR2 YFSETQ. The CDR3 length is 15 residues. The CDR3 nucleotides read TGCGCCAGCAGCTTGGGGTCCCCATCCTACAATGAGCAGTTCTTC. Amino acid sequence: CASSLGSPSYNEQFF.

This clonotype was counted between two and nine times. The J gene is TRBJ1-5, the V gene TRBV20-1; 9 positions agree with TRBD1. The trim removed 3 bases at V and 0 bases at J, leaving 6 bases unmatched. The CDR3 runs to 16 residues. Germline CDR1 DFQATT, CDR2 SNEGSKA (reference sequence). The CDR3 sequence is CSARGDRVNSNQPQHF. The CDR3 coding sequence is TGCAGTGCTAGGGGGGACAGGGTGAATAGCAATCAGCCCCAGCATTTT.

The gene calls are TRBV2 and TRBJ2-3, with D perhaps TRBD1 or TRBD2 (5 bases each). Germline assignment: CDR1 SNHLY and CDR2 FYNNEI. CDR3 length: 15 residues. V was cut by 5 bases and J by 2 bases, with 14 bases left in between. This CDR3 is CASSPGPGLTDTQYF. The CDR3 DNA is TGTGCCAGCAGTCCGGGACCAGGCCTCACAGATACGCAGTATTTT.

The V gene is TRBV29-1, the J gene TRBJ2-7; D remains ambiguous. The germline V gene has CDR1 SQVTM and CDR2 ANQGSEA. CDR3 length equals 11 residues. Deletions cut 6 bases from V and 4 bases from J, with 10 bases between. CDR3 DNA: TGCAGCGTCTCCGACAAGTACGAGCAGTACTTC. This sequence encodes CSVSDKYEQYF.

This clonotype occurred a few times. The genes are TRBV3-1 and TRBJ2-1; D is uncertain. V lost 1 base and J 6 bases, leaving 10 bases between the germline ends. The length of the CDR3 is 14 residues. The germline V gene encodes CDR1 LGHDT and CDR2 YNNKEL (reference sequence). The CDR3 loop is CASSQGWIGNEQFF. For the CDR3, the DNA is TGTGCCAGCAGCCAAGGGTGGATTGGCAATGAGCAGTTCTTC.

CDR3 nucleotides: TGCAGTGCCCTAGCGGGCGGCCAAGAGACCCAGTACTTC. It is translated as CSALAGGQETQYF. The rearrangement uses TRBV20-1 and TRBJ2-5, with 8 bases lining up with TRBD2. The V gene end was trimmed by 6 bases and the J gene end by 1 base; junction bases not matched to a gene: 4. Looked up from germline, CDR1 is DFQATT and CDR2 is SNEGSKA (reference sequence). The CDR3 covers 13 residues.

This clonotype was found many times. The J gene is TRBJ2-4, the V gene TRBV2; 7 bases map to TRBD1. This CDR3 region has 14 residues. The germline V gene encodes CDR1 SNHLY and CDR2 FYNNEI. With V trimmed by 3 bases and J by 2 bases, 1 base remained unmatched. The CDR3 region is CASSETGTKNIQYF. The CDR3, as DNA: TGTGCCAGCAGTGAGACAGGGACCAAAAACATTCAGTACTTC.

As regards this clonotype: Just one base apart from a much larger clone, this may be a read error. The CDR3 DNA follows: TGTGCCAGCCGCGCGTACCAGGGTGCAGGAGAGACCCAGTACTTC. This gives the protein CASRAYQGAGETQYF. This chain uses TRBV9 with TRBJ2-5, with D possibly TRBD1 on 5 matching bases. Germline V gives CDR1 SGDLS, CDR2 YYNGEE. The CDR3 consists of 15 residues. The germline V and J ends were trimmed by 7 bases and 4 bases, with 20 bases remaining between them.

This sequence joins TRBV5-1 and TRBJ2-1, with 7 positions matching TRBD1. The CDR3 spans 16 residues. V lost 2 bases to trimming and J lost 1 base; unmatched junction nucleotides: 6. The germline gives CDR1 SGHRS, CDR2 YFSETQ. CDR3: CASSFLQGSSYNEQFF. The CDR3 DNA reads TGCGCCAGCAGCTTTCTACAGGGGTCGTCCTACAATGAGCAGTTCTTC.

In its sample, this clonotype was seen a few times. V usage is TRBV5-1 and J usage is TRBJ2-1, with TRBD1 identical over 9 bases. J lost 5 bases, V lost 0 bases, and 3 bases had no gene match. The CDR3 loop spans 15 amino acids. In germline, CDR1 is SGHRS, CDR2 YFSETQ. DNA for the CDR3: TGCGCCAGCAGCTTGGGGGACAGGGCGGACAATGAGCAGTTCTTC. This sequence encodes CASSLGDRADNEQFF.

This chain links TRBV28 with TRBJ1-5; TRBD1 aligns across 7 bases. The CDR3 has 14 amino acids. In germline, CDR1 is MDHEN, CDR2 SYDVKM. With 7 bases clipped from V and 4 bases from J, the junction kept 7 bases outside the gene matches. CDR3 loop: CASKIGTANQPQHF. DNA for the CDR3: TGTGCCAGCAAGATCGGGACAGCTAATCAGCCCCAGCATTTT.

The V call is TRBV5-4, the J call TRBJ2-1; D possibly corresponds to TRBD2 (7 bases). The CDR3 is 16 amino acids. Per germline, CDR1 SGHNT and CDR2 YYREEE (reference sequence). V lost 6 bases, J lost 4 bases, and 20 bases lay in between. The CDR3 here is CASNSGGGDWYNEQFF. The CDR3 DNA is TGTGCCAGCAACTCTGGAGGGGGGGATTGGTACAATGAGCAGTTCTTC.

J is TRBJ2-7 and V is TRBV12-3 or TRBV12-4; 8 bases agree with TRBD2. The CDR3 is made up of 12 amino acids. Trimming removed 9 bases from V and 6 bases from J; junction bases left unmatched: 7. The CDR3 region has the DNA TGTGCCAGTTCCTCGGGGGGGGTCGAGCAGTACTTC. Encoded protein: CASSSGGVEQYF.